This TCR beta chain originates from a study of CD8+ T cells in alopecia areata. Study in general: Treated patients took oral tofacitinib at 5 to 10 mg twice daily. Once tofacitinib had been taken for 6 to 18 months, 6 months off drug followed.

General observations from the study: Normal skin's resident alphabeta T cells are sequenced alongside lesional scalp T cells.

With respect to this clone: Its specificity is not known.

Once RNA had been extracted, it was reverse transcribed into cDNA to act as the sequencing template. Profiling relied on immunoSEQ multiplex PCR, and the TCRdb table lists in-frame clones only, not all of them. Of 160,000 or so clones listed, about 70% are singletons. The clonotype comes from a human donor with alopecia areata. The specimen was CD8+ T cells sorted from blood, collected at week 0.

CDR3 sequence: CASSYRNRGGYTF. CDR3 nucleotides: TGTGCCAGCAGCTACCGGAACAGGGGTGGCTACACCTTC. This chain links TRBV13 with TRBJ1-2, with 7 nucleotides matching TRBD1. The CDR3 runs 13 residues. Germline V gene sequence: CDR1 PRHDT, CDR2 FYEKMQ (reference sequence). Unmatched junction bases numbered 6, after V lost 4 bases and J lost 7 bases.